This T cell receptor (beta chain) was captured in a study of T cell responses to AZD1222 COVID-19 vaccine. About the research overall: The study pooled second doses at about 4 or about 12 weeks.

Concerning this clone: Its antigen is currently unknown.

The protocol was immunoSEQ multiplex PCR, while the TCRdb copy is restricted to in-frame clones and leaves out a portion. The data show over 100,000 clones, with 89% seen just once and roughly 6.3% held by the top ten. Study-level findings and limits: White British donors predominated, females outnumbered males, and clonal diversity was possibly underestimated. Two AZD1222 doses significantly raised spike-specific TCR breadth and depth over controls.

Trimming left V 2 bases short and J 8 bases short, with 6 bases between. The CDR3 totals 11 residues. Germline V gene sequence: CDR1 SEHNR, CDR2 FQNEAQ (reference sequence). The TCR was taken from an adult in good health. The chain combines TRBV7-9 with TRBJ1-1, with no clear D. The input for sequencing was peripheral blood, taken on day 0 of AZD1222 vaccination. The CDR3 sequence is CASSLKREAFF. DNA of the CDR3: TGTGCCAGCAGCTTAAAAAGGGAAGCTTTCTTT.